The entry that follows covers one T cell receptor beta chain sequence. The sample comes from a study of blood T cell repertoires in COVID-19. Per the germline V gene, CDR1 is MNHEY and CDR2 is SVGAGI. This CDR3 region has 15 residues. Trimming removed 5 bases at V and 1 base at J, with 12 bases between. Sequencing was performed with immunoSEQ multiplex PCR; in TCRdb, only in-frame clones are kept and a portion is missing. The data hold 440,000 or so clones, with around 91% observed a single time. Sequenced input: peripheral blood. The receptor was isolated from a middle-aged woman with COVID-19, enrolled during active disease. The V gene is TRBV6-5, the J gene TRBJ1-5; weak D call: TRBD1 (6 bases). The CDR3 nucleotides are TGTGCCAGCAGTACGACAGGCCTGAGCAATCAGCCCCAGCATTTT. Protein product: CASSTTGLSNQPQHF.